The 5 T cell receptor beta chains given below trace back to one sample, sequenced in a study of TIL therapy for anti-PD-1-resistant metastatic lung cancer. Sequencing used immunoSEQ v3. Method: immunoSEQ multiplex PCR; TCRdb's copy keeps in-frame clones and lacks some. The repertoire consists of over 10,000 clones, with roughly two thirds occurring once and the leading ten covering roughly 9%. Indicated time point: pre-treatment sample, taken before nivolumab and TIL therapy. Pleural nodules or supraclavicular lymph nodes made up most of the excised metastases sampled. Sequenced material: tumor tissue, taken at baseline. All receptors come from a woman aged 30-79 years with non-small cell lung cancer.

This rearrangement joins TRBV4-3 to TRBJ1-2; unclear D gene. The CDR3 runs to 15 residues. Trimming cost V 4 bases and J 6 bases, with 18 bases left between them. Germline V lookup: CDR1 LGHNA, CDR2 YSLEER. Here the CDR3 reads CASSPSQRLSNGYTF. The CDR3 DNA reads TGCGCCAGCAGCCCTTCACAGAGGCTTAGTAATGGCTACACCTTC.

This clone was detected once. The V gene is TRBV23-1, the J gene TRBJ2-7; 12 bases map to TRBD2. TRBV23-1 is labeled an ORF, and its function is uncertain. Germline trimming cut 1 base from V and 6 bases from J; bases unmatched to any gene: 13. The CDR3 has 18 residues. The CDR3: CASSQWDRLAGEAGEQYF. Written as DNA, the CDR3 is TGCGCCAGCAGTCAATGGGACAGACTAGCGGGAGAGGCGGGCGAGCAGTACTTC.

This chain links TRBV10-2 with TRBJ1-1; 7 bases match TRBD1. Losses at the gene ends were 7 bases for V and 5 bases for J; bases not matched to a gene: 10. The CDR3 spans 14 residues. Germline CDR1 reads WSHSY; CDR2 reads SAAADI. CDR3 DNA sequence: TGCGCCAGCAACATTCCAGGGGGAACGACTGAAGCTTTCTTT. Amino acid sequence: CASNIPGGTTEAFF.

Written as DNA, the CDR3 is TGTGCCAGGATAAGGGTTACAGGGTACACAGATACGCAGTATTTT. As protein: CARIRVTGYTDTQYF. This chain joins TRBV19 and TRBJ2-3; a possible D gene is TRBD1 (6 bases). The CDR3 is 15 amino acids. Germline CDR1 is LNHDA and CDR2 is SQIVND (reference sequence). The germline V and J ends were trimmed by 9 bases and 2 bases, with 18 bases remaining between them. The full variable domain, rest sourced from reference TRBV19 and TRBJ2-3, is DGGITQSPKYLFRKEGQNVTLSCEQNLNHDAMYWYRQDPGQGLRLIYYSQIVNDFQKGDIAEGYSVSREKKESFPLTVTSAQKNPTAFYLCARIRVTGYTDTQYFGPGTRLTVL.

The chain is built from TRBV5-6 and TRBJ1-1; D is ambiguous. Trimming left V 4 bases short and J 1 base short, with 11 bases between. Germline V CDR1 and CDR2: SGHDT, YYEEEE. This CDR3 comprises 14 residues. In nucleotides, the CDR3 is TGTGCCAGCAGCCCCAACCAAGCGAACACTGAAGCTTTCTTT. This codes for CASSPNQANTEAFF.